This paragraph covers one TCR beta chain sequence. The data were taken from a study of CD8 T cells in Susac syndrome. Study at large: When blood was drawn, patients with Susac syndrome were on intravenous immunoglobulin alone, on corticosteroids, or therapy-naive.

The CDR3 extends over 17 amino acids. Trimming took off 2 bases at V and 0 bases at J, with 14 bases between the two ends. RNA, at about 0.45 to 1 ug, was reverse transcribed with random hexamers. TCRdb re-called the immunoSEQ multiplex PCR reads through MiXCR, storing one row per CDR3 protein. Among 65,000 to 100,000 distinct CDR3 sequences listed, approximately 96% were seen once. The sequenced sample consisted of CD8+ T cells from PBMCs. The genes are TRBV12-3 or TRBV12-4 and TRBJ1-3, with D possibly TRBD1 on 6 matching bases. The source is a human donor with Susac syndrome. DNA of the CDR3: TGTGCCAGCAGTTTATATGGGGGGCCAAGCTCTGGAAACACCATATATTTT. Translating it yields CASSLYGGPSSGNTIYF.